The 15 T cell receptor beta chains in this list originate from one sample, sequenced in a study of cytomegalovirus exposure and HLA in healthy donors. 13 Jbeta primers and 60 Vbeta primers were used for the PCR. Using immunoSEQ multiplex PCR, the repertoire was profiled, and TCRdb retains in-frame clones only, with some absent. In all, the sample yields 70,000 to 85,000 clones. Sequencing was carried out using PBMCs. The receptors derive from a female donor in good health and CMV-seropositive.

V gene TRBV29-1 combines with J gene TRBJ1-1, with 7 bases that match TRBD1. Germline CDR1 reads SQVTM; CDR2 reads ANQGSEA. After removal of 7 bases from V and 7 bases from J, the junction contained 15 bases not matched to a gene. The CDR3 totals 14 residues. CDR3 region: CSAYRQGNLVEAFF. The CDR3 DNA reads as TGCAGCGCATACCGACAGGGAAACTTGGTTGAAGCTTTCTTT.

The rearrangement uses TRBV5-1 and TRBJ2-5, with 11 bases identical to TRBD2. The CDR3 sequence is 16 residues long. Germline-derived CDR1 and CDR2 are SGHRS and YFSETQ. The V segment lost 0 bases and the J segment 0 bases; nucleotides outside the gene matches: 1. CDR3 coding DNA: TGCGCCAGCAGCTTGGGACTAGCGGGGAACCAAGAGACCCAGTACTTC. Residues: CASSLGLAGNQETQYF.

The rearrangement uses TRBV19 and TRBJ1-1; a possible D gene is TRBD1 (6 bases). The length of the CDR3 is 14 residues. Trimming took off 7 bases at V and 0 bases at J, with 12 bases between the two ends. Germline lookup yields CDR1 LNHDA and CDR2 SQIVND (reference sequence). CDR3 sequence: CASTRTAMNTEAFF. The CDR3 DNA reads as TGTGCCAGTACCCGGACAGCTATGAACACTGAAGCTTTCTTT.

The CDR3 protein is CASSAGGGAYEQYF. As DNA, the CDR3 is TGTGCCAGCAGCGCGGGGGGAGGGGCCTACGAGCAGTACTTC. The chain carries TRBV9 and TRBJ2-5; TRBD2 matches at 7 bases. TRBJ2-7 matches the DNA end more closely, so the J call is doubtful. Per germline, CDR1 SGDLS and CDR2 YYNGEE. The CDR3 is 14 amino acids.

The chain has TRBV6-6 and TRBJ2-3; 10 bases are a match to TRBD2. Per germline, CDR1 MNHNY and CDR2 SVGAGI (reference sequence). The CDR3 spans 16 residues. After removal of 0 bases from V and 2 bases from J, the junction contained 2 bases not matched to a gene. CDR3 nucleotide sequence: TGTGCCAGCAGTTACTCTAGCGGGGGGTCCACAGATACGCAGTATTTT. Translation: CASSYSSGGSTDTQYF.

The chain links TRBV9 to TRBJ1-4; 7 nucleotides line up with TRBD1. The CDR3 sequence is 15 residues long. The germline CDR1 and CDR2 sequences are SGDLS and YYNGEE. V dropped 2 bases and J dropped 7; count of bases not matched to a gene: 8. The CDR3 loop is CASSVGQAMLEKLFF. Here the CDR3 DNA reads TGTGCCAGCAGCGTTGGACAGGCCATGCTTGAAAAACTGTTTTTT.

The V gene is TRBV10-2, the J gene TRBJ1-2; TRBD1 aligns across 8 bases. The CDR3 spans 14 residues. Germline assignment: CDR1 WSHSY and CDR2 SAAADI. With V trimmed by 8 bases and J by 3 bases, 8 bases remained unmatched. The CDR3 reads CASRPGQGYYGYTF. The CDR3 DNA reads as TGCGCCAGCCGTCCTGGACAGGGATACTATGGCTACACCTTC.

V and J are TRBV10-3 and TRBJ1-5; no clear D gene. The V gene lost 3 bases and the J gene lost 4 bases, with 7 bases spanning the gap. The CDR3 runs 13 residues. CDR1 is ENHRY, CDR2 SYGVKD, per germline. CDR3 in amino acids: CAISDSPNQPQHF. CDR3 in DNA: TGTGCCATCAGTGATTCCCCTAATCAGCCCCAGCATTTT.

The CDR3 loop reads CASSQAPGQDHYEQYF. The CDR3, as DNA: TGCGCCAGCAGCCAAGCCCCGGGACAGGACCACTACGAGCAGTACTTC. The chain is built from TRBV4-3 and TRBJ2-7, with 8 bases fitting TRBD1. This CDR3 has 16 amino acids. Germline CDR1 LGHNA, CDR2 YSLEER. V was clipped by 1 base and J by 3 bases; unmatched bases: 8.

CDR3 in DNA: TGTGCCACCAGCAGAGATCGGAGTGAAAAACTGTTTTTT. It yields the protein CATSRDRSEKLFF. The chain has TRBV15 and TRBJ1-4, with D uncertain. CDR1 is LNHNV and CDR2 is YYDKDF in the germline V gene (reference sequence). V was pared by 0 bases and J by 7 bases, with 6 bases between. The CDR3 runs to 13 residues.

This sequence joins TRBV7-2 and TRBJ2-7; tentative D call: TRBD2 (6 bases). Looked up from germline, CDR1 is SGHTA and CDR2 is FQGNSA. This CDR3 contains 15 residues. The V end was cut by 5 bases, the J end by 1 base, with 15 bases between. This chain's CDR3 is CASSQLAEFSYEQYF. For the CDR3, the DNA is TGTGCCAGCAGCCAGTTAGCGGAATTTTCCTACGAGCAGTACTTC.

The genes are TRBV19 and TRBJ1-3; D unresolved. Germline-derived CDR1 and CDR2 are LNHDA and SQIVND (reference sequence). This CDR3 contains 14 residues. With 7 bases removed from V and 0 bases from J, the gap between germline ends came to 10 bases. The CDR3 nucleotides read TGTGCCAGTACCACCTCCTACTCTGGAAACACCATATATTTT. Protein product: CASTTSYSGNTIYF.

This rearrangement joins TRBV4-3 to TRBJ1-1; no definite D call. Germline V CDR1 and CDR2: LGHNA, YSLEER. The CDR3 consists of 16 residues. Trimming removed 1 base at V and 2 bases at J, with 14 bases between. The CDR3 loop reads CASSQASSPGNTEAFF. The CDR3 bases are TGCGCCAGCAGCCAAGCCTCTTCCCCGGGAAACACTGAAGCTTTCTTT.

This chain links TRBV5-4 with TRBJ1-3, with D perhaps TRBD1 (6 bases). The ends were cut back, 5 bases at V and 2 bases at J, with 14 bases in the middle. The CDR3 has 15 amino acids. The V gene's germline CDR1 is SGHNT and CDR2 YYREEE (reference sequence). CDR3 residues: CASRDPRQAGNTIYF. The CDR3 DNA follows: TGTGCCAGCAGGGATCCTAGACAGGCTGGAAACACCATATATTTT.

This chain joins TRBV19 and TRBJ1-2; a possible D gene is TRBD1 (5 bases). Germline V gene sequence: CDR1 LNHDA, CDR2 SQIVND (reference sequence). The CDR3 is 18 residues long. V was shortened by 1 base and J by 4 bases, with 22 bases between the two germline ends. CDR3 amino acids: CASSIVLGRQGRAYGYTF. The DNA for the CDR3 is TGTGCCAGTAGTATAGTTCTTGGTCGGCAGGGTCGTGCCTATGGCTACACCTTC.